The next 8 T cell receptor beta chains were all read from a single sample in a study of beta chain features in type 1 diabetes. Investigators reverse transcribed all isolated RNA, so they sequenced expressed TCRB transcripts. The table came from immunoSEQ multiplex PCR; TCRdb's copy has only in-frame clones and leaves some out. This table holds more than 250,000 clones, around 21% found once. Study-wide results and limits: Among patients with Type 1 diabetes, TCRB CDR3s were moderately but significantly shorter in every one of the four CD4+ subsets.

Their antigen targets remain unknown. The sample taken for sequencing was naive CD4+ T cells from blood. These receptors originate from a woman in her thirties or forties with type 1 diabetes.

The chain recombines TRBV11-2 with TRBJ1-1; 7 nucleotides align to TRBD1. The trim removed 3 bases at V and 0 bases at J, leaving 1 base unmatched. Per the germline V gene, CDR1 is SGHAT and CDR2 is FQNNGV. The CDR3 has 14 residues. The CDR3: CASSFGTVNTEAFF. The CDR3 coding sequence is TGTGCCAGCAGCTTCGGGACAGTGAACACTGAAGCTTTCTTT.

This clone was picked up a small number of times. This rearrangement joins TRBV6-6 to TRBJ2-1, with 13 bases that match TRBD2. The germline V gene has CDR1 MNHNY and CDR2 SVGAGI (reference sequence). V dropped 4 bases and J dropped 5; count of bases not matched to a gene: 2. The CDR3 loop spans 15 amino acids. In DNA, the CDR3 is TGTGCCAGCAGTTGGACTAGCGGGAGACACAATGAGCAGTTCTTC. Its translation: CASSWTSGRHNEQFF.

The gene calls are TRBV4-3 and TRBJ1-2; the match to TRBD1 covers 8 bases. CDR3 size: 16 residues. Looked up from germline, CDR1 is LGHNA and CDR2 is YSLEER. With 0 bases clipped from V and 7 bases from J, the junction kept 10 bases outside the gene matches. DNA of the CDR3: TGCGCCAGCAGCCAAGATCCTCAACAGGGGGAAGGTGGCTACACCTTC. It codes for CASSQDPQQGEGGYTF.

This clone was seen a few times. V gene TRBV9 combines with J gene TRBJ2-6; D might be TRBD1 (6 bases). V was cut by 3 bases and J by 1 base, with 11 bases left in between. Looked up from germline, CDR1 is SGDLS and CDR2 is YYNGEE. The CDR3 is made up of 16 amino acids. The CDR3 is CASSGEQGSGANVLTF. In nucleotides, the CDR3 is TGTGCCAGCAGCGGTGAACAGGGTTCTGGGGCCAACGTCCTGACTTTC.

This rearrangement joins TRBV25-1 to TRBJ1-5; no firm D call. Trimming took off 4 bases at V and 6 bases at J, with 10 bases between the two ends. This CDR3 has 13 residues. CDR1 is MGHDK and CDR2 is SYGVNS in the germline V gene. This CDR3 is CASSVPGGQPQHF. For the CDR3, the DNA is TGTGCCAGCAGTGTTCCGGGAGGTCAGCCCCAGCATTTT.

The rearrangement links TRBV19 to TRBJ2-7, with 11 nucleotides matching TRBD2. The CDR3 is made up of 15 amino acids. J gave up 4 bases and V 5 bases, and 7 bases lay outside the gene matches. Germline CDR1 is LNHDA and CDR2 is SQIVND (reference sequence). CDR3 protein: CASSRSGGGPYEQYF. CDR3 bases: TGTGCCAGTAGTCGTAGCGGGGGGGGCCCATACGAGCAGTACTTC. The full variable domain, with the rest looked up from reference TRBV19 and TRBJ2-7, is DGGITQSPKYLFRKEGQNVTLSCEQNLNHDAMYWYRQDPGQGLRLIYYSQIVNDFQKGDIAEGYSVSREKKESFPLTVTSAQKNPTAFYLCASSRSGGGPYEQYFGPGTRLTVT.

The chain couples TRBV5-4 to TRBJ2-5, with D possibly matching TRBD1 (5 bases). Germline CDR1 and CDR2: SGHNT and YYREEE (reference sequence). Trimming pared 1 base from V and 5 bases from J, leaving 9 bases between. The CDR3 is 13 residues long. The CDR3 spells CASSLRGAETQYF. CDR3 DNA: TGTGCCAGCAGCTTGAGGGGTGCGGAGACCCAGTACTTC. The complete variable domain, with remaining parts taken from reference TRBV5-4 and TRBJ2-5, reads ETGVTQSPTHLIKTRGQQVTLRCSSQSGHNTVSWYQQALGQGPQFIFQYYREEENGRGNFPPRFSGLQFPNYSSELNVNALELDDSALYLCASSLRGAETQYFGPGTRLLVL.

J is TRBJ2-7 and V is TRBV6-6; D unresolved. Trimming pared 2 bases from V and 4 bases from J, leaving 12 bases between. The CDR3 has 14 amino acids. Germline V gene lookup returns CDR1 MNHNY and CDR2 SVGAGI (reference sequence). The DNA of the CDR3 is TGTGCCAGCAGTTACCCGTGGAGAAGTTACGAGCAGTACTTC. Its protein product is CASSYPWRSYEQYF.